The clone carrying this TCR beta chain was seen a few times. CDR3 length: 13 residues. Trimming cost V 6 bases and J 10 bases, with 16 bases left between them. This entry comes from a study of T-cell memory formation after mild COVID-19. TCRdb reanalysed the 5' RACE reads using MiXCR and keeps one entry per CDR3 protein. This sample has 170,000 or so distinct CDR3 sequences, with around 21% found just once. V is TRBV12-3 or TRBV12-4 and J is TRBJ2-1; no definite D call. This receptor was taken from an adult woman who had mild COVID-19 (a few samples of this study predate the infection). Cell type and time point are not known. The sequencing sample was made of PBMCs or a T cell subset sorted from them (not recorded which). DNA for the CDR3: TGTGCCAGCAGCTACACTCTGGGTGGGGAGCAGTTCTTC. It specifies CASSYTLGGEQFF.